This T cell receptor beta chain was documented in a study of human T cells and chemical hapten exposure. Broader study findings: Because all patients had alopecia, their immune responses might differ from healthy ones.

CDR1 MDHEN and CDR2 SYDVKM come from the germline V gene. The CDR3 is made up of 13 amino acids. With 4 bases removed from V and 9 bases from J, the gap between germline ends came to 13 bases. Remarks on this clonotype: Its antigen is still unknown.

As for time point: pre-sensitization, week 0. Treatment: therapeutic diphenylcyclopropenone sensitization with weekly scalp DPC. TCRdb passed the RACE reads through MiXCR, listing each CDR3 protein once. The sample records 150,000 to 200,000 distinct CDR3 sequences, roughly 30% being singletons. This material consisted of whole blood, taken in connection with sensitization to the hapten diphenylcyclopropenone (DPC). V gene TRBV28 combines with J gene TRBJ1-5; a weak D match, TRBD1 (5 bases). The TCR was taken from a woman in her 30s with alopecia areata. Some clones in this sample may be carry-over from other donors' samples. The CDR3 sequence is CASSSGGLWPQHF. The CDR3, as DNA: TGTGCCAGCAGTTCCGGGGGTCTTTGGCCCCAGCATTTT. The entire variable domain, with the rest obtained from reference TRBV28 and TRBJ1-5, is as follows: DVKVTQSSRYLVKRTGEKVFLECVQDMDHENMFWYRQDPGLGLRLIYFSYDVKMKEKGDIPEGYSVSREKKERFSLILESASTNQTSMYLCASSSGGLWPQHFGDGTRLSIL.